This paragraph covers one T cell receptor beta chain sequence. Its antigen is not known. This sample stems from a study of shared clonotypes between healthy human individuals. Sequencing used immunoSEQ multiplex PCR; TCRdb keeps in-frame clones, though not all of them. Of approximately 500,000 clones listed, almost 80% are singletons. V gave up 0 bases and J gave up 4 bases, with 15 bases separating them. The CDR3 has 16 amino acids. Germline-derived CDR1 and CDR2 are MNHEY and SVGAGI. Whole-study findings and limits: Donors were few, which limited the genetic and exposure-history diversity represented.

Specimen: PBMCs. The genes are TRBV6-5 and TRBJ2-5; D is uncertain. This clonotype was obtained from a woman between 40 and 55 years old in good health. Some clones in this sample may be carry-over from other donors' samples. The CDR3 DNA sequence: TGTGCCAGCAGTTACTCGACTCCACAAAATGCAGAGACCCAGTACTTC. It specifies CASSYSTPQNAETQYF.